These T cell receptor beta chains were read from a single sample in a study of beta chain features in type 1 diabetes. Data came from immunoSEQ multiplex PCR; TCRdb stores just in-frame clones and leaves some out. Among about 170,000 clones listed, around 7.8% were seen once. The sequenced sample was central memory CD4+ T cells from blood. Receptors were obtained from a woman aged 40 to 50 with type 1 diabetes. Each CDR3 is given with its conserved first and last residue.

cdr3_length,j_call,v_call,cdr3_aa
14,TRBJ1-1,TRBV9,CASSVTGKGTEAFF
14,TRBJ1-5,TRBV5-1,CASSLDGLNQPQHF
16,TRBJ2-2,TRBV7-3,CASSYAPAGADGELFF
13,TRBJ2-7,TRBV28,CASSYGAFYEQYF
13,TRBJ2-3,TRBV7-9,CASSSTGPDTQYF
16,TRBJ2-2,TRBV28,CASRSLGQANTGELFF
15,TRBJ2-1,TRBV9,CASSASLDRAGEQFF
17,TRBJ1-4,TRBV30,CAWMSGTGVTLNEKLFF
14,TRBJ2-7,TRBV28,CASSDPSLRSEQYF
18,TRBJ2-3,TRBV18,CASSPVGTGGFEADTQYF
14,TRBJ1-2,TRBV7-3,CASSPSTGGSGYTF
14,TRBJ2-3,TRBV9,CASSGGGRTDTQYF
15,TRBJ2-3,TRBV27,CASSFGRGNTDTQYF
14,TRBJ1-5,TRBV4-3,CASSQGQGIQPQHF
14,TRBJ2-3,TRBV28,CASSFASRWDTQYF
14,TRBJ2-7,TRBV7-2,CASRSTEISYEQYF
14,TRBJ2-7,TRBV6-5,CASRVGQGPIEQYF
13,TRBJ2-7,TRBV11-2,CASSSIRAYEQYF
13,TRBJ1-1,TRBV6-5,CASRKERDTEAFF
14,TRBJ2-7,TRBV5-4,CASKTGTGVYEQYF
11,TRBJ1-5,TRBV7-9,CASSLGADVHF
14,TRBJ2-5,TRBV5-1,CASSTSRELKTQYF
15,TRBJ1-1,TRBV7-2,CASSVASTGDTEAFF
14,TRBJ1-5,TRBV4-1,CASSQDPQGQPQHF
14,TRBJ1-1,TRBV18,CASSPNKMNTEAFF
16,TRBJ2-1,TRBV28,CASSLPAGQGKDEQFF
13,TRBJ1-2,TRBV6-5,CASSYRTGDGYTF
11,TRBJ2-1,TRBV28,CASSLYNEQFF
16,TRBJ2-4,TRBV28,CASSFQLPGTKNIQYF
13,TRBJ1-4,TRBV11-2,CASNRGPEEKLFF
15,TRBJ1-2,TRBV30,CAWSGMTGGAYGYTF
15,TRBJ1-5,TRBV19,CASSLGTGSAQPQHF
15,TRBJ2-5,TRBV6-6,CASSYSPGQGETQYF
15,TRBJ1-5,TRBV28,CASVRGGNSNQPQHF
11,TRBJ1-4,TRBV29-1,CTALTGQKLFF
13,TRBJ1-5,TRBV6-6,CASSYSEYQPQHF
12,TRBJ2-5,TRBV7-2,CASSLPQETQYF
15,TRBJ2-1,TRBV7-3,CASSATSGGYNEQFF
13,TRBJ2-2,TRBV11-2,CASSLVDTGELFF
12,TRBJ1-2,TRBV6-5,CASSYDRDGYTF
15,TRBJ2-7,TRBV4-2,CASSRLLTGDYEQYF
14,TRBJ2-7,TRBV7-3,CASSSEGGTYEQYF
14,TRBJ1-2,TRBV4-3,CASSQGATGEGYTF
14,TRBJ1-1,TRBV5-1,CASSSRTANTEAFF
17,TRBJ1-6,TRBV5-4,CASSLATGAGLNSPLHF
16,TRBJ2-1,TRBV7-9,CASSLGGAGDYNEQFF
15,TRBJ1-4,TRBV11-2,CASSPSPLRGEKLFF
13,TRBJ2-1,TRBV10-3,CALQRDRGNEQFF
12,TRBJ1-6,TRBV7-2,CASSTSDSPLHF
12,TRBJ2-1,TRBV7-7,CASSLVGGEQFF
12,TRBJ2-7,TRBV19,CASSADRFEQYF